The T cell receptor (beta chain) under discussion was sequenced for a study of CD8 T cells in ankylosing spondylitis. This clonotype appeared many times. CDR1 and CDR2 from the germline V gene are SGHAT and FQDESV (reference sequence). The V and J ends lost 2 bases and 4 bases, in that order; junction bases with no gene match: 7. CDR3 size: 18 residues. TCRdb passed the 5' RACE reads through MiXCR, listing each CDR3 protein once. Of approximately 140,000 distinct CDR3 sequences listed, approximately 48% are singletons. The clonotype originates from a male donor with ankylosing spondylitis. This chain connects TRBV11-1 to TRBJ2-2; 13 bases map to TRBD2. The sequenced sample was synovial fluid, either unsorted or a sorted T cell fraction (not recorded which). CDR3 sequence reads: CASSLSLAGGPGTGELFF. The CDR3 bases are TGTGCCAGCAGCTTATCACTAGCGGGAGGGCCGGGCACCGGGGAGCTGTTTTTT.